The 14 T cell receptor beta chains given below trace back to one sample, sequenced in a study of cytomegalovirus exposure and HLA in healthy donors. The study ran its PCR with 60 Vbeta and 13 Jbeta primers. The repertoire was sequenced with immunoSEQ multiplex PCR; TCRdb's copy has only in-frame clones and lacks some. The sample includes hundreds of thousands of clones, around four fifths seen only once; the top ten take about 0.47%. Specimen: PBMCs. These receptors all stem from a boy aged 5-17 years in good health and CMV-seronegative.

The CDR3 protein is CASSGASRDRPNGYTF. As DNA, the CDR3 is TGTGCCAGCAGCGGGGCTTCCCGGGACAGACCAAATGGCTACACCTTC. The genes are TRBV5-4 and TRBJ1-2; 7 bases agree with TRBD1. In germline, CDR1 is SGHNT, CDR2 YYREEE (reference sequence). V lost 4 bases to trimming and J lost 6 bases; unmatched junction nucleotides: 15. The CDR3 is 16 residues long.

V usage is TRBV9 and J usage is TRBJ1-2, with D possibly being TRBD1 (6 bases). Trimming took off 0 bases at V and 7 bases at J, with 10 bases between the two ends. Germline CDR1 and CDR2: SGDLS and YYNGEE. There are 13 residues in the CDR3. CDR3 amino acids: CASSVAGGSGYTF. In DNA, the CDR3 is TGTGCCAGCAGCGTAGCTGGGGGCTCTGGCTACACCTTC. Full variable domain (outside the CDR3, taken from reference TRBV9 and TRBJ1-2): DSGVTQTPKHLITATGQRVTLRCSPRSGDLSVYWYQQSLDQGLQFLIQYYNGEERAKGNILERFSAQQFPDLHSELNLSSLELGDSALYFCASSVAGGSGYTFGSGTRLTVV.

CDR3 protein: CASSYGTDLNTEAFF. The CDR3 DNA is TGTGCCAGCAGTTACGGGACAGACCTGAACACTGAAGCTTTCTTT. V usage is TRBV6-6 and J usage is TRBJ1-1; 7 bases agree with TRBD1. The V segment lost 2 bases and the J segment 0 bases; nucleotides outside the gene matches: 3. From germline, CDR1 is MNHNY and CDR2 SVGAGI (reference sequence). This CDR3 contains 15 residues.

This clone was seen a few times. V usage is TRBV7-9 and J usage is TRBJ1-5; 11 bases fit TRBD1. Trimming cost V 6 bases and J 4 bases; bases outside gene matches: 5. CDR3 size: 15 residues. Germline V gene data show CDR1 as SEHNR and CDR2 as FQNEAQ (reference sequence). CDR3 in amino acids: CASSRTGGHNQPQHF. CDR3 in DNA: TGTGCCAGCAGTCGGACAGGGGGCCATAATCAGCCCCAGCATTTT.

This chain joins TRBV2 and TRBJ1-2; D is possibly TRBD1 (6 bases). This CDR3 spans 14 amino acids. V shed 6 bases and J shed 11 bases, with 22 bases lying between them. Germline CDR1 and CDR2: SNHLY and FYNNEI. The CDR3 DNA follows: TGTGCCAGCAGCCCTGACAGGCGGGGGGACGATTACACCTTC. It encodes CASSPDRRGDDYTF. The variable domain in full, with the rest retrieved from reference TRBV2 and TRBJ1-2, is EPEVTQTPSHQVTQMGQEVILRCVPISNHLYFYWYRQILGQKVEFLVSFYNNEISEKSEIFDDQFSVERPDGSNFTLKIRSTKLEDSAMYFCASSPDRRGDDYTFGSGTRLTVV.

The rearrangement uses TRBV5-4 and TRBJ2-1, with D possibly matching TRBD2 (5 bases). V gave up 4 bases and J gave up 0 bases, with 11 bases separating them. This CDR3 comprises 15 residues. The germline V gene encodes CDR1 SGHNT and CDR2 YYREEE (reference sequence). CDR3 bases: TGTGCCAGCAGCCCCGGGGAGAGCTCCTACAATGAGCAGTTCTTC. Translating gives CASSPGESSYNEQFF.

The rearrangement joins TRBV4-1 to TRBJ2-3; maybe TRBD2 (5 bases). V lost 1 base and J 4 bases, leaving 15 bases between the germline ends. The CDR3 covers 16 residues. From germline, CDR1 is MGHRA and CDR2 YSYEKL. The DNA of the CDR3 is TGCGCCAGCAGCCAAGGGGCTAGCCAAGTGGCAGATACGCAGTATTTT. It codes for CASSQGASQVADTQYF.

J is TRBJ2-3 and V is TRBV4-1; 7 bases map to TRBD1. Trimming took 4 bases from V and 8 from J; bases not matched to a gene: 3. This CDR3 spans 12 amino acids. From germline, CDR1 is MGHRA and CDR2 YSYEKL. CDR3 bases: TGCGCCAGCAGCCCAGCAGGGGGTACGCAGTATTTT. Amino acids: CASSPAGGTQYF.

CDR3 amino acids: CAISRQANTEAFF. The CDR3 nucleotides are TGTGCCATCAGCAGACAGGCAAACACTGAAGCTTTCTTT. The chain links TRBV10-3 to TRBJ1-1; tentatively, D is TRBD1 (6 bases). Trimming shortened V by 6 bases and J by 2 bases, and 10 bases separated the two germline ends. CDR3 length equals 13 residues. Germline-derived CDR1 and CDR2 are ENHRY and SYGVKD.

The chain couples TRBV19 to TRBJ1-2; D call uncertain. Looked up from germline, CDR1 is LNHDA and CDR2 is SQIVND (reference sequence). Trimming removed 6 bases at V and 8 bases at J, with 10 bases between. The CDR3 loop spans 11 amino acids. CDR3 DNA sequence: TGTGCCAGTAGCCTCGAGGGCGGCTACACCTTC. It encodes CASSLEGGYTF.

The CDR3 coding sequence is TGTGCCAGCAACCAACCCGTCAGTGAGCAGTTCTTC. This translates into CASNQPVSEQFF. The chain has TRBV6-1 and TRBJ2-1; the D is unclear. V dropped 7 bases and J dropped 9 bases, with 13 bases sitting between them. The CDR3 covers 12 residues. Germline values: CDR1 MNHNS, CDR2 SASEGT.

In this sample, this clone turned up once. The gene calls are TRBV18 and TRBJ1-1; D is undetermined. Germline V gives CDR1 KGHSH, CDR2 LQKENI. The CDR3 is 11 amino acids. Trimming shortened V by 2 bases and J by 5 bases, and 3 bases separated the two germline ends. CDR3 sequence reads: CASSPVTEAFF. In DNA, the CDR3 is TGTGCCAGCTCACCAGTAACTGAAGCTTTCTTT. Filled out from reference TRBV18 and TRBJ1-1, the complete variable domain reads NAGVMQNPRHLVRRRGQEARLRCSPMKGHSHVYWYRQLPEEGLKFMVYLQKENIIDESGMPKERFSAEFPKEGPSILRIQQVVRGDSAAYFCASSPVTEAFFGQGTRLTVV.

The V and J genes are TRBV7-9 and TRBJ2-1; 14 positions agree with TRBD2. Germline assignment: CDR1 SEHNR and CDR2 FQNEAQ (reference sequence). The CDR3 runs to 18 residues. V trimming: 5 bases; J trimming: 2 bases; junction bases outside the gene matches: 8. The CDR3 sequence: CASSLGTSGRGAYNEQFF. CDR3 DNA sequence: TGTGCCAGCAGCCTTGGGACTAGCGGGAGAGGAGCCTACAATGAGCAGTTCTTC.

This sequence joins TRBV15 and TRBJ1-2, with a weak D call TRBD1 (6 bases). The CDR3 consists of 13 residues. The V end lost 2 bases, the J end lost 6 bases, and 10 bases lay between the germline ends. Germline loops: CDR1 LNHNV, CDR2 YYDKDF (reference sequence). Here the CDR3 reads CATSRQGRDGYTF. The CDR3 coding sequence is TGTGCCACCAGCAGACAGGGGAGGGATGGCTACACCTTC.